This entry lists 30 T cell receptor beta chains sequenced from one sample in a study of cytomegalovirus exposure and HLA in healthy donors. PCR primers comprised 60 Vbeta and 13 Jbeta primers. Sequencing used immunoSEQ multiplex PCR; TCRdb keeps in-frame clones, though not all of them. The data contain about 110,000 clones, roughly 68% of them seen just once; the ten biggest clones take up roughly 9%. The source material was PBMCs. The receptors were sampled from a man between 25 and 39 years old in good health and CMV-seropositive.

This clone was seen a handful of times. The same CDR3 arises from other DNA sequences in this sample as well. This rearrangement joins TRBV29-1 to TRBJ1-1; D might be TRBD1 (5 bases). Germline-derived CDR1 and CDR2 are SQVTM and ANQGSEA. V lost 2 bases and J 7 bases, leaving 8 bases between the germline ends. The CDR3 extends over 11 amino acids. CDR3 coding DNA: TGCAGCGTTGAAAGGGGCAGTGAAGCTTTCTTT. It yields the protein CSVERGSEAFF.

This clone occurred once. V usage is TRBV27 and J usage is TRBJ1-2; 7 positions match TRBD1. CDR1 and CDR2 from the germline V gene are MNHEY and SMNVEV (reference sequence). V lost 5 bases, J lost 5 bases, and 8 bases stayed unmatched. The CDR3 is 14 amino acids. The CDR3 DNA is TGTGCCAGCAGTCCCCGAGCAGGGGGATATGGCTACACCTTC. It encodes CASSPRAGGYGYTF.

The chain employs TRBV5-4 and TRBJ2-1, with TRBD2 matching over 11 bases. CDR1 and CDR2 from the germline V gene are SGHNT and YYREEE (reference sequence). V lost 4 bases and J lost 4; bases outside the gene matches: 4. The CDR3 contains 15 residues. In DNA form, the CDR3 reads TGTGCCAGCAGCCAAAGACTAGCGGGATACAATGAGCAGTTCTTC. Its protein product is CASSQRLAGYNEQFF.

This chain joins TRBV11-2 and TRBJ2-2; TRBD2 agrees at 7 bases. Unmatched junction bases numbered 15, after V lost 5 bases and J lost 6 bases. Germline V CDR1 and CDR2: SGHAT, FQNNGV. The CDR3 runs 17 residues. In nucleotides, the CDR3 is TGTGCCAGCAGCCCCCCTGTAGCGGGTGTGGGGGCCGGGGAGCTGTTTTTT. Its protein is CASSPPVAGVGAGELFF.

This sequence joins TRBV7-2 and TRBJ1-1; TRBD1 matches 7 bases. CDR1 and CDR2 from the germline V gene are SGHTA and FQGNSA. This CDR3 contains 17 residues. V shed 3 bases, J shed 1 base, and the junction held 11 bases outside the gene matches. This chain's CDR3 is CASSLVSGTDSNTEAFF. DNA of the CDR3: TGTGCCAGCAGCTTGGTGTCCGGGACAGACTCGAACACTGAAGCTTTCTTT. The whole variable domain, filled in from reference TRBV7-2 and TRBJ1-1, reads GAGVSQSPSNKVTEKGKDVELRCDPISGHTALYWYRQSLGQGLEFLIYFQGNSAPDKSGLPSDRFSAERTGGSVSTLTIQRTQQEDSAVYLCASSLVSGTDSNTEAFFGQGTRLTVV.

The chain couples TRBV6-1 to TRBJ2-3; a weak D match, TRBD2 (7 bases). Germline CDR1 MNHNS, CDR2 SASEGT. Trimming shortened V by 8 bases and J by 4 bases, and 25 bases separated the two germline ends. This CDR3 has 17 residues. CDR3 sequence (DNA): TGTGCCAGCGGTGGTTGGGGGGGCGGGACGGGGGCAGATACGCAGTATTTT. Its translation is CASGGWGGGTGADTQYF.

The gene calls are TRBV21-1 and TRBJ2-7; whether TRBD1, the table's D call, matches the DNA was not checked. TRBV21-1 is a listed pseudogene. The CDR3 runs to 17 residues. The chain's CDR3 is CASSKVLKTSLSYEQYV. CDR3 nucleotides: TGTGCCAGCAGCAAAGTTTTGAAGACATCCCTCTCCTACGAGCAGTACGTC.

The rearrangement joins TRBV11-2 to TRBJ2-3; D is possibly TRBD1 (6 bases). V was cut by 8 bases and J by 4 bases, with 7 bases left in between. Germline values: CDR1 SGHAT, CDR2 FQNNGV. CDR3 length: 11 residues. The CDR3 is CASGGADTQYF. CDR3 nucleotide sequence: TGTGCCAGCGGGGGCGCAGATACGCAGTATTTT.

The J gene is TRBJ2-3, the V gene TRBV5-1, with D possibly TRBD2 on 6 matching bases. Germline V lookup: CDR1 SGHRS, CDR2 YFSETQ. V was shortened by 4 bases and J by 6 bases, with 12 bases between the two germline ends. This CDR3 is built from 13 residues. The CDR3 DNA reads TGCGCCAGCAGCGGGGGGTTGACGGATACGCAGTATTTT. Translating it yields CASSGGLTDTQYF. Variable domain in full (rest from reference TRBV5-1 and TRBJ2-3): KAGVTQTPRYLIKTRGQQVTLSCSPISGHRSVSWYQQTPGQGLQFLFEYFSETQRNKGNFPGRFSGRQFSNSRSEMNVSTLELGDSALYLCASSGGLTDTQYFGPGTRLTVL.

This clone was seen only once. This rearrangement joins TRBV27 to TRBJ2-2; 12 bases map to TRBD2. Germline-derived CDR1 and CDR2 are MNHEY and SMNVEV (reference sequence). The CDR3 spans 17 residues. With V trimmed by 2 bases and J by 5 bases, 6 bases remained unmatched. The CDR3 DNA is TGTGCCAGCAGTTTAGATTCCGGACTAGCGGGAACCGGGGAGCTGTTTTTT. This gives the protein CASSLDSGLAGTGELFF.

V usage is TRBV4-3 and J usage is TRBJ1-1; the match to TRBD1 covers 7 bases. This CDR3 comprises 14 residues. With 0 bases clipped from V and 11 bases from J, the junction kept 9 bases outside the gene matches. Looked up from germline, CDR1 is LGHNA and CDR2 is YSLEER. The CDR3 DNA is TGCGCCAGCAGCCAAGATGTTGGGGGACAGAGGGCTTTCTTT. It encodes CASSQDVGGQRAFF.

The rearrangement uses TRBV7-6 and TRBJ2-1, with 8 bases identical to TRBD1. Germline V CDR1 and CDR2: SGHVS, FNYEAQ. CDR3 length equals 16 residues. The junction had 11 bases not matched to a gene; V was cut back by 5 bases and J by 5 bases. In DNA form, the CDR3 reads TGTGCCAGCAGCGCCAGGGGGCAGGGCACCCACAATGAGCAGTTCTTC. Protein product: CASSARGQGTHNEQFF.

The gene calls are TRBV11-2 and TRBJ1-5, with unresolved D. Looked up from germline, CDR1 is SGHAT and CDR2 is FQNNGV. The CDR3 runs 17 residues. V lost 0 bases, J lost 1 base, and 13 bases lay in between. This CDR3 reads CASSLDGGEASNQPQHF. CDR3 in DNA: TGTGCCAGCAGCTTAGACGGCGGGGAAGCGAGCAATCAGCCCCAGCATTTT.

The chain recombines TRBV4-3 with TRBJ2-6; no firm D call. CDR1 is LGHNA, CDR2 YSLEER, per germline. The CDR3 contains 19 residues. Trimming left V 3 bases short and J 2 bases short, with 20 bases between. The CDR3: CASSHSSVTHTPGANVLTF. Written as DNA, the CDR3 is TGCGCCAGCAGCCACTCCTCGGTCACGCATACCCCTGGGGCCAACGTCCTGACTTTC.

V and J are TRBV11-2 and TRBJ1-1; D remains ambiguous. Germline assignment: CDR1 SGHAT and CDR2 FQNNGV. V was pared by 1 base and J by 7 bases, with 7 bases between. CDR3 length: 12 amino acids. The CDR3 loop is CASSLAGLEAFF. The CDR3 coding sequence is TGTGCCAGCAGCTTAGCAGGACTTGAAGCTTTCTTT.

This clone was recorded once. The chain recombines TRBV19 with TRBJ2-3, with 8 bases lining up with TRBD2. V dropped 0 bases and J dropped 3; count of bases not matched to a gene: 8. The CDR3 sequence is 17 residues long. Germline-derived CDR1 and CDR2 are LNHDA and SQIVND (reference sequence). CDR3 in DNA: TGTGCCAGTAGTATAGATCCTGCGGCGGGAGGAACAGATACGCAGTATTTT. Translation: CASSIDPAAGGTDTQYF.

The chain recombines TRBV4-3 with TRBJ1-1; no firm D call. Deletions cut 1 base from V and 1 base from J, with 7 bases between. Germline lookup yields CDR1 LGHNA and CDR2 YSLEER. This CDR3 has 14 residues. CDR3 residues: CASSQGERNTEAFF. In DNA, the CDR3 is TGCGCCAGCAGCCAAGGCGAACGGAACACTGAAGCTTTCTTT.

The J gene is TRBJ1-2, the V gene TRBV29-1; D is unclear. This CDR3 spans 11 amino acids. Germline loops: CDR1 SQVTM, CDR2 ANQGSEA. Trimming shortened V by 4 bases and J by 3 bases, and 6 bases separated the two germline ends. CDR3 DNA sequence: TGCAGCGTTGTGACATACTATGGCTACACCTTC. Translating gives CSVVTYYGYTF.

This clone was seen only a few times. The rearrangement uses TRBV7-9 and TRBJ2-3; TRBD2 matches at 8 bases. The CDR3 covers 14 residues. V lost 4 bases, J lost 2 bases, and 2 bases stayed unmatched. Germline V lookup: CDR1 SEHNR, CDR2 FQNEAQ (reference sequence). The CDR3 sequence: CASSSGGDTDTQYF. Written as DNA, the CDR3 is TGTGCCAGCAGCTCGGGGGGGGACACAGATACGCAGTATTTT. The whole variable domain, filled in from reference TRBV7-9 and TRBJ2-3, reads DTGVSQNPRHKITKRGQNVTFRCDPISEHNRLYWYRQTLGQGPEFLTYFQNEAQLEKSRLLSDRFSAERPKGSFSTLEIQRTEQGDSAMYLCASSSGGDTDTQYFGPGTRLTVL.

This chain connects TRBV5-1 to TRBJ2-5; D might be TRBD2 (6 bases). Trimming stripped 5 bases from V and 5 bases from J, with 13 bases between. Germline CDR1 SGHRS, CDR2 YFSETQ. The CDR3 contains 13 residues. The CDR3 DNA reads TGCGCCAGCAGTCCCGGGGGAGAGGAGACCCAGTACTTC. Its translation: CASSPGGEETQYF.

This chain links TRBV28 with TRBJ2-2, with 7 bases identical to TRBD1. Germline V gene sequence: CDR1 MDHEN, CDR2 SYDVKM. The J segment lost 5 bases and the V segment lost 2 bases, leaving 5 bases of the junction unmatched. The length of the CDR3 is 15 residues. The CDR3 nucleotides read TGTGCCAGCAGTTTAAGACAGGGCTTTACCGGGGAGCTGTTTTTT. Translation: CASSLRQGFTGELFF.

The V gene is TRBV19, the J gene TRBJ2-1, with D perhaps matching TRBD2 (6 bases). Trimming shortened V by 8 bases and J by 8 bases, and 13 bases separated the two germline ends. Germline CDR1 reads LNHDA; CDR2 reads SQIVND (reference sequence). The CDR3 is made up of 12 amino acids. The CDR3 region is CASQYPGDEQFF. CDR3 sequence (DNA): TGTGCCAGTCAGTACCCGGGGGATGAGCAGTTCTTC.

The chain carries TRBV9 and TRBJ2-5; no definite D call. The CDR3 runs to 14 residues. Germline V gene sequence: CDR1 SGDLS, CDR2 YYNGEE. The ends were cut back, 0 bases at V and 4 bases at J, with 10 bases in the middle. This CDR3 reads CASSVGFSRETQYF. DNA of the CDR3: TGTGCCAGCAGCGTAGGATTTAGCCGAGAGACCCAGTACTTC.

The chain carries TRBV5-1 and TRBJ1-1, with TRBD1 matching 8 bases. J lost 2 bases, V lost 3 bases, and 3 bases had no gene match. Germline CDR1 and CDR2: SGHRS and YFSETQ. The CDR3 runs to 14 residues. In DNA form, the CDR3 reads TGCGCCAGCAGCTCCGGACAGGGCAACACTGAAGCTTTCTTT. It encodes CASSSGQGNTEAFF.

This clone was picked up one time. The chain links TRBV29-1 to TRBJ2-7; D might be TRBD1 (6 bases). Trimming stripped 3 bases from V and 6 bases from J, with 15 bases between. The CDR3 has 13 amino acids. Germline V gives CDR1 SQVTM, CDR2 ANQGSEA. The CDR3 region has the DNA TGCAGCGTTGATGTTTGGCAGGGGTCCGAGCAGTACGTC. Translating gives CSVDVWQGSEQYV.

The J gene is TRBJ2-2, the V gene TRBV11-3; TRBD2 might be the D (6 bases). CDR1 and CDR2 from the germline V gene are SGHNT and YENEEA. The length of the CDR3 is 15 residues. V was trimmed by 4 bases and J by 3 bases, leaving 12 bases between them. The CDR3 DNA sequence: TGTGCCAGCAGCTCCCACGGGACTGACACCGGGGAGCTGTTTTTT. Translated, it gives CASSSHGTDTGELFF.

This clone was detected only a few times. This rearrangement joins TRBV9 to TRBJ2-3; 13 nucleotides line up with TRBD2. The trim removed 4 bases at V and 6 bases at J, leaving 8 bases unmatched. This CDR3 region has 16 residues. Germline V gene lookup returns CDR1 SGDLS and CDR2 YYNGEE. DNA of the CDR3: TGTGCCAGCAGCCGTACTAGCGGGGGGGCCTTTGATACGCAGTATTTT. Protein sequence: CASSRTSGGAFDTQYF. Full variable domain (rest looked up from reference TRBV9 and TRBJ2-3): DSGVTQTPKHLITATGQRVTLRCSPRSGDLSVYWYQQSLDQGLQFLIQYYNGEERAKGNILERFSAQQFPDLHSELNLSSLELGDSALYFCASSRTSGGAFDTQYFGPGTRLTVL.

The chain combines TRBV4-1 with TRBJ2-3, with D uncertain. The germline CDR1 and CDR2 sequences are MGHRA and YSYEKL. This CDR3 comprises 16 residues. The V gene lost 1 base and the J gene lost 0 bases, with 11 bases spanning the gap. The CDR3 coding sequence is TGCGCCAGCAGCCAAGCTAATCTAGTAAGCACAGATACGCAGTATTTT. It translates to CASSQANLVSTDTQYF.

DNA for the CDR3: TGTGCCAGCAGAAGTAAGCAGGGGGACGGCTACACCTTC. It encodes CASRSKQGDGYTF. J is TRBJ1-2 and V is TRBV9; 7 bases agree with TRBD1. In germline, CDR1 is SGDLS, CDR2 YYNGEE. There are 13 residues in the CDR3. Trimming at V came to 5 bases and at J to 8 bases, leaving 9 bases not matched to a gene.

The V call is TRBV19, the J call TRBJ1-1; 8 nucleotides align to TRBD1. The V and J ends lost 4 bases and 5 bases, in that order; junction bases with no gene match: 6. Germline V gene data show CDR1 as LNHDA and CDR2 as SQIVND (reference sequence). This CDR3 comprises 14 residues. The CDR3 reads CASSSGQGLTEAFF. Here the CDR3 DNA reads TGTGCCAGTAGTAGTGGACAGGGTTTGACTGAAGCTTTCTTT.